Listed here is a single TCR beta chain. One end of the junction fails to match germline, which may point to a read error. The sample originates from a study of tumor-infiltrating lymphocytes in primary liver carcinoma. TCR beta cDNA was reverse-transcribed from about 500 ng of total RNA. The reaction used a constant-region primer and ProtoScript II reverse transcriptase. Employing slightly modified ARM-PCR, three nested multiplex PCR rounds were run, and these gave rise to the TCR beta libraries. Running 9 to 11 cycles apiece, the first two PCR rounds relied on TRBV1-TRBV30 forward primers together with a C-beta reverse primer. TCRdb called the multiplex PCR reads again in MiXCR, with one record for every CDR3 protein. The top ten hold more than 15% of the sample, which has 310,000 or so distinct CDR3 sequences, nearly 60% seen once. The CDR3 is 15 amino acids. CDR1 and CDR2 from the germline V gene are MNHEY and SVGAGI.

For blood RNA, unsorted whole blood served as the source, and germline DNA was extracted too. This rearrangement joins TRBV6-5 to TRBJ2-1; tentative D call: TRBD2 (5 bases). This TCR was sampled from a woman aged 25 to 39 with primary liver carcinoma and hepatitis B virus infection. The material sequenced was peripheral blood. CDR3 residues: CASSFTGKLHNEQFF. The CDR3 nucleotides read TGTGCCAGCAGCTTCACCGGGAAGCTTCACAACGAGCAGTTCTTC.